What follows describes a single T cell receptor beta chain. Its antigen is currently unknown. This record comes from a study of T cell responses to AZD1222 COVID-19 vaccine. This CDR3 contains 15 residues. Germline assignment: CDR1 SGHTA and CDR2 FQGNSA. V lost 1 base and J lost 7; bases outside the gene matches: 4. Clones were sequenced by immunoSEQ multiplex PCR, and TCRdb holds only the in-frame ones, with some missing. This sample has 250,000 to 300,000 clones, with 90% to 95% found just once. Findings of the study overall: Donors in the cohort were predominantly white British and more often female, and clonal diversity was possibly underestimated.

The V gene is TRBV7-2, the J gene TRBJ2-1; 10 positions match TRBD2. The sample in question was peripheral blood, obtained 28 days after the second AZD1222 dose. The sequence came from an adult who received the AZD1222 COVID-19 vaccine. The DNA for the CDR3 is TGTGCCAGCAGCTTAGTAGCGGGGGGAGTGAATGAGCAGTTCTTC. Amino acid sequence: CASSLVAGGVNEQFF.